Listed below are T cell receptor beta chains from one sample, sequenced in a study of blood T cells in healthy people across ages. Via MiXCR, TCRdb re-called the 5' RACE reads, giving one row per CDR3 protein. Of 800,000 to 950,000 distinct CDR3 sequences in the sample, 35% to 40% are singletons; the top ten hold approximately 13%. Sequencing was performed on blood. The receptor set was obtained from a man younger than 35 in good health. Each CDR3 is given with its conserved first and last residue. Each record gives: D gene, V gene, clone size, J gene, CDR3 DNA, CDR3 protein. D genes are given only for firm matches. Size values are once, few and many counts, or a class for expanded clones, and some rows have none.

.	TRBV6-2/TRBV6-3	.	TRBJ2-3	TGTGCCAGCAGTTACATCAAATCAGATACGCAGTATTTT	CASSYIKSDTQYF
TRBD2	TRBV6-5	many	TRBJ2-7	TGTGCCAGCCCTTCGCCGGGACTAGTTTTCTACGAGCAGTACTTC	CASPSPGLVFYEQYF
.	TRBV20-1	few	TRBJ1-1	TGCAGTGTTGGAAGCCAGGGTCTGGCTACTGAAGCTTTCTTT	CSVGSQGLATEAFF
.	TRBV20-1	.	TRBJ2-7	TGCAGTGCCTATCCGGGCACCAACAATGAGCAGTACTTC	CSAYPGTNNEQYF
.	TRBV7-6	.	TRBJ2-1	TGTGCCAGCAGCTTACTCAACAATGAGCAAGTCTTC	CASSLLNNEQVF
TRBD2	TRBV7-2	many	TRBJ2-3	TGTGCCAGCAGCCCTGCAACTAGCGGGGGCCCTAGCACAGATACGCAGTATTTT	CASSPATSGGPSTDTQYF
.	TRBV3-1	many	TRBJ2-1	TGTGCCAGCAGCCAAGACCAGGATACGTTATACAATGAGCAGTTCTTC	CASSQDQDTLYNEQFF
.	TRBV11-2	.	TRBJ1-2	TGTGCCAGCAGCCGAGGGGGGGATATGCACTATGGCTACACCTTC	CASSRGGDMHYGYTF
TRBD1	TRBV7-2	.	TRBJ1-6	TGTGCCAGCAGCCTCGGGACAGGGAGGTCCTATAATTCACCCCTCCACTTT	CASSLGTGRSYNSPLHF
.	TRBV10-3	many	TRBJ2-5	TGTGCCACCGCAGAAAACCAAGAGACCCAGTACTTC	CATAENQETQYF
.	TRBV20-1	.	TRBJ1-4	TGCAGTGCTAGAAAAGGGAGCGGGAGTAATGAAAAACTGTTTTTT	CSARKGSGSNEKLFF
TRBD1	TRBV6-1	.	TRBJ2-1	TGTGCCAGCAGTACCCAGGGGGCTGGGTCCTACAATGAGCAGTTCTTC	CASSTQGAGSYNEQFF
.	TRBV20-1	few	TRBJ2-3	TGCAGTGCTAGAGCACCCAGCTATATGGATAGCACAGATACGCAGTATTTT	CSARAPSYMDSTDTQYF
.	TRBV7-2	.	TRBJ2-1	TGTGCCAGCAGCTTCATGGCGAACTACAATGAGCAGTTCTTC	CASSFMANYNEQFF
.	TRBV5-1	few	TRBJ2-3	TGCGCCAGCAGCTCGGGGGTGGGGTTGACAGATACGCAGTATTTT	CASSSGVGLTDTQYF
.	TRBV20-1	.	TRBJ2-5	TGCAGTGGGCGACTAGTTCCTTACAATGAGCAGTACTTC	CSGRLVPYNEQYF
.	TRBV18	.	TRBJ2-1	TGTGCCAGCTCACCAACGGACAGACTGAGCTCCTACAATGAGCAGTTCTTC	CASSPTDRLSSYNEQFF
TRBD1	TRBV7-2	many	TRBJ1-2	TGTGCCAGCAGCCCCCGACAGGGAGTTAACTATGGCTACACCTTC	CASSPRQGVNYGYTF
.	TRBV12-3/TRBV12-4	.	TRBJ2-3	TGTGCCACCACAAAGTTAGGTACGCAGTATTTT	CATTKLGTQYF
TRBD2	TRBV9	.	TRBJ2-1	TGTGCCAGCAGGAAAACTAGCGGGGGGGCCGTTTACAATGAGCAGTTCTTC	CASRKTSGGAVYNEQFF
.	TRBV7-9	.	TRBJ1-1	TGTGCCAGCAGCCCCTCCGGGGGCACCTTGGAAGCTTTCTTT	CASSPSGGTLEAFF
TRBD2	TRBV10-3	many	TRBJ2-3	TGTGCCATCAGTGAAGGCCCAGCGGGGGGCACAGATACGCAGTATTTT	CAISEGPAGGTDTQYF
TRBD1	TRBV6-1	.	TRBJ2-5	TGTGCCAGCAGTGAAGGGGGGACAGAAGAGACCCAGTACTTC	CASSEGGTEETQYF
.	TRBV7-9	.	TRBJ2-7	TGTGCCAGCACCCTAGACAGTAAGTCCTACGAGCAGTACTTC	CASTLDSKSYEQYF
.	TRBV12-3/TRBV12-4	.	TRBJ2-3	TGTGCCAGCATAAGGTTGAGCACAGATACGCAGTATTTT	CASIRLSTDTQYF
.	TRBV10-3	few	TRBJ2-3	TGTGCCATCAGTGAGGGGCAGGGTGAGATGGATACGCAGTATTTT	CAISEGQGEMDTQYF
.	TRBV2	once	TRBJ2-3	TGTGCCAGCAGTGAGCTTCGGGACCCAGATACGCAGTATTTT	CASSELRDPDTQYF
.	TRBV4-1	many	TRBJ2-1	TGCGCCAGCAGCCACCCCGGGGGCGAGCAGTTCTTC	CASSHPGGEQFF
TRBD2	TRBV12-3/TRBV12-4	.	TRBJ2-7	TGTGCCAGCAGTTTCGGACTAGCCGACAATGAGCAGTACTTC	CASSFGLADNEQYF
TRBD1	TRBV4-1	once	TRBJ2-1	TGCGCCAGCAGCAGGGGGCGGCCTAGTGGTAGAATTGATGAGCAGTTCTTC	CASSRGRPSGRIDEQFF
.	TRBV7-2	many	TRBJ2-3	TGTGCCAGCAGCTTAGGTCGAGAGGGGGATACGCAGTATTTT	CASSLGREGDTQYF
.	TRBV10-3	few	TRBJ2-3	TGTGCCATCAGTGTACGGCCAGGGACAGATACGCAGTATTTT	CAISVRPGTDTQYF
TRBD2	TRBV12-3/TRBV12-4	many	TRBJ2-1	TGTGCCAGCAGACTAGCGGGGGGAACGCCCGAGCAGTTCTTC	CASRLAGGTPEQFF
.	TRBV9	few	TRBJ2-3	TGTGCCAGCAGCGTCTCCAACCGCCCGAGGGATACGCAGTATTTT	CASSVSNRPRDTQYF
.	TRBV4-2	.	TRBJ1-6	TGTGCCAGCAGCCATGCCGGTTCACCCCTCCACTTT	CASSHAGSPLHF
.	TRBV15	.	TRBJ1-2	TGTGCCACCAGCGGTGGGGTAAACTATGGCTACACCTTC	CATSGGVNYGYTF
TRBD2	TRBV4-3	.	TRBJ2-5	TGCGCCAGCAGCCAAGTCGGCAGGGAGGGAGAGACCCAGTACTTC	CASSQVGREGETQYF
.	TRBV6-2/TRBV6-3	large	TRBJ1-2	TGTGCCAGCAGGCGACAGGCAAACTATGGCTACACCTTC	CASRRQANYGYTF
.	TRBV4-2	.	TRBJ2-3	TGTGCCAGCAGCCAAGAAAAAGGGGATGCGCAGTATTTT	CASSQEKGDAQYF
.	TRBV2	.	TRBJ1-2	TGTGCCAGCAAACTGCAGAATAACTATGGCTACACCTTC	CASKLQNNYGYTF
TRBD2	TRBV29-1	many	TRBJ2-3	TGCAGCGTTGGGCGCAGCGGGGGGGCAAAGGGAAAAACAGATACGCAGTATTTT	CSVGRSGGAKGKTDTQYF
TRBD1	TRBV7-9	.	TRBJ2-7	TGTGCCAGCAGCCAATTTCAGGGGGACGTTAAAAACTCCTACGAGCAGTACTTC	CASSQFQGDVKNSYEQYF
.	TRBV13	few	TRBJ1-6	TGTGCCAGCAGCTTAGGCCTCCGTGCGCAGGGTTCACCCCTCCACTTT	CASSLGLRAQGSPLHF
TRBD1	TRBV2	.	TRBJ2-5	TGTGCCAGCAGTGAACCCCCTCACACAGGGGAAACCGCAGAGACCCAGTACTTC	CASSEPPHTGETAETQYF
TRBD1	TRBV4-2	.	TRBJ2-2	TGTGCCAGCAGCCAACCGGGACAGGGGACAAACACCGGGGAGCTGTTTTTT	CASSQPGQGTNTGELFF